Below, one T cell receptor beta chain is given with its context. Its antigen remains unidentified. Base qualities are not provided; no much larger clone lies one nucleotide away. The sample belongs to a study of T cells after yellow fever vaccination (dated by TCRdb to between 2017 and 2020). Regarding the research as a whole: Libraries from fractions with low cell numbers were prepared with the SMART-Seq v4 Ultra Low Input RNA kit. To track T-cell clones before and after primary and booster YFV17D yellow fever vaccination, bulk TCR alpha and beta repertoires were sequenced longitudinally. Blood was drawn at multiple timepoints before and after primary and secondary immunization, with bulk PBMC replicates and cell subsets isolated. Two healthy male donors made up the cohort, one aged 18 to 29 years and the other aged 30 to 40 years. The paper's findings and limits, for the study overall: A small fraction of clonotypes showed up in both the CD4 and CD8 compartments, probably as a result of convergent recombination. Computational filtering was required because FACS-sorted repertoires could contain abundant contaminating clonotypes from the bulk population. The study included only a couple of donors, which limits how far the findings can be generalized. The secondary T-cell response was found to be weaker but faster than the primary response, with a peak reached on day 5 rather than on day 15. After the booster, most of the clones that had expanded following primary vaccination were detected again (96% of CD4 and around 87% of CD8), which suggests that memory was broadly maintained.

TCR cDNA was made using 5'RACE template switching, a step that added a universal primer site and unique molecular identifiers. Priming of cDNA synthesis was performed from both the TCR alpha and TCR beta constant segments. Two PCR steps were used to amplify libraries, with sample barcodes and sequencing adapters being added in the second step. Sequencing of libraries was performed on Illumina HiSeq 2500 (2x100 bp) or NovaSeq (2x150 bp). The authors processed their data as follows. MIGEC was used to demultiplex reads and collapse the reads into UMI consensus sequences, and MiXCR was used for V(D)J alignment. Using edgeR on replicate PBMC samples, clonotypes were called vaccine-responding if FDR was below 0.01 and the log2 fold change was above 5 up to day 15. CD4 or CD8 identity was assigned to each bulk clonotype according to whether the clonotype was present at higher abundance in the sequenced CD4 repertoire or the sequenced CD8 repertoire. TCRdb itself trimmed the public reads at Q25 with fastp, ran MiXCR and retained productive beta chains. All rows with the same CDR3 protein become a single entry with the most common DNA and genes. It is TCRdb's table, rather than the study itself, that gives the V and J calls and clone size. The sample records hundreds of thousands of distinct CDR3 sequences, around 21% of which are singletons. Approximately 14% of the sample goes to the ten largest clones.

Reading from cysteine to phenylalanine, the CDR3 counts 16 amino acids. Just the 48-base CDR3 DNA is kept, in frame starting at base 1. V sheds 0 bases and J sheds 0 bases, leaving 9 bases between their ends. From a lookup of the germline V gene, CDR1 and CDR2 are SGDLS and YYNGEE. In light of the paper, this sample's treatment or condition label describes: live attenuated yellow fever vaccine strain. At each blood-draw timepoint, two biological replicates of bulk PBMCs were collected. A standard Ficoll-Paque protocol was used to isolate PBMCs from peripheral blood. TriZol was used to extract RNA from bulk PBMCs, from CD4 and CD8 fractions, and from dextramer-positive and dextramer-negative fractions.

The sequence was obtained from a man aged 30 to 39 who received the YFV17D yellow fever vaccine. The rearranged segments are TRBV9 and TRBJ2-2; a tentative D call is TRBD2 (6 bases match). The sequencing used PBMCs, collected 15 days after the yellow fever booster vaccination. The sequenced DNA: TGTGCCAGCAGCGTAGGGGCGGGGACGAACACCGGGGAGCTGTTTTTT. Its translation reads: CASSVGAGTNTGELFF.